The rows below give T cell receptor beta chains drawn from one sample of a study of cytomegalovirus exposure and HLA in healthy donors. TCRdb's copy holds only in-frame clones and misses some; the assay was immunoSEQ multiplex PCR. The table has 130,000 to 150,000 clones, roughly four fifths seen once. Specimen: PBMCs. These receptors all come from a woman aged 55-69 years in good health and CMV-seropositive. Each CDR3 is given with its conserved first and last residue. A D gene is named only where the DNA matches it firmly. Size is omitted from some rows. Given values are once, few, many or a class for expanded clones.

j_call clone_size d_call v_call cdr3_aa cdr3_nt
TRBJ2-7 NA TRBD1 TRBV5-4 CASSYGTGSYEQYF TGTGCCAGCAGTTACGGGACAGGGTCCTACGAGCAGTACTTC
TRBJ2-2 NA TRBD2 TRBV19 CASAAGVFAGELFF TGTGCCAGTGCCGCGGGAGTCTTTGCCGGGGAGCTGTTTTTT
TRBJ1-1 NA NA TRBV29-1 CSVDFGQNTEAFF TGCAGCGTTGATTTTGGACAGAACACTGAAGCTTTCTTT
TRBJ2-7 NA TRBD1 TRBV10-3 CAISDLRDRAEQYF TGTGCCATCAGTGACCTCCGGGACAGGGCCGAGCAGTACTTC
TRBJ2-5 NA NA TRBV6-6 CASSYPQGPTGETQYF TGTGCCAGCAGTTACCCGCAGGGCCCAACCGGGGAGACCCAGTACTTC
TRBJ2-7 NA TRBD2 TRBV25-1 CASSLSGTSASYEQYF TGTGCCAGCTCTCTTTCCGGGACTAGCGCCTCCTACGAGCAGTACTTC
TRBJ2-1 few NA TRBV28 CASSLLRTVNEQFF TGTGCCAGCAGTTTACTCCGGACAGTCAATGAGCAGTTCTTC
TRBJ2-5 NA TRBD2 TRBV11-3 CASSEWTSGFQETQYF TGTGCCAGCAGCGAGTGGACTAGCGGGTTTCAAGAGACCCAGTACTTC
TRBJ2-3 NA TRBD2 TRBV27 CASSLGLAGDTQYF TGTGCCAGCAGTCTAGGACTAGCGGGTGATACGCAGTATTTT
TRBJ2-7 NA TRBD1 TRBV6-6 CATTIPGQEYEQYF TGTGCCACCACGATACCGGGACAGGAGTACGAGCAGTACTTC
TRBJ2-7 once TRBD1 TRBV4-3 CASSRGQGYEQYF TGCGCCAGCAGCCGGGGACAGGGCTACGAGCAGTACTTC
TRBJ1-2 NA TRBD1 TRBV30 CAWDRDRAAGGNGYTF TGTGCCTGGGACCGGGACAGGGCCGCAGGCGGGAATGGCTACACCTTC
TRBJ2-7 NA TRBD2 TRBV7-9 CASSQSSRTSGRGYEQYF TGTGCCAGCAGCCAATCATCCCGGACTAGCGGGAGAGGCTACGAGCAGTACTTC
TRBJ2-3 NA NA TRBV18 CASSRDITSTDTQYF TGTGCCAGCTCCCGGGACATAACTAGCACAGATACGCAGTATTTT
TRBJ2-6 once TRBD1 TRBV6-6 CASSLGDSGANVLTF TGTGCCAGCAGCCTTGGGGACAGTGGGGCCAACGTCCTGACTTTC
TRBJ2-1 NA TRBD2 TRBV6-6 CASSYAGLAGYNEQFF TGTGCCAGCAGTTACGCTGGACTAGCGGGTTACAATGAGCAGTTCTTC
TRBJ2-7 NA NA TRBV27 CASSPTTSYEQYF TGTGCCAGCAGTCCCACGACATCCTACGAGCAGTACTTC
TRBJ1-1 NA NA TRBV10-1 CASRAIGGTLEAFF TGCGCCAGCAGGGCAATTGGAGGGACTCTTGAAGCTTTCTTT
TRBJ1-1 NA NA TRBV4-1 CASSQEFRVTEAFF TGCGCCAGCAGCCAAGAGTTCAGGGTCACTGAAGCTTTCTTT
TRBJ2-5 NA NA TRBV2 CASSEGPGWETQYF TGTGCCAGCAGTGAGGGTCCAGGGTGGGAGACCCAGTACTTC
TRBJ2-1 NA NA TRBV11-1 CASSPRELGEQFF TGTGCCAGCAGCCCTCGGGAGTTAGGTGAGCAGTTCTTC
TRBJ2-1 NA NA TRBV27 CASSFALGLNNEQFF TGTGCCAGCAGTTTCGCTCTTGGACTAAACAATGAGCAGTTCTTC
TRBJ2-7 few NA TRBV6-1 CASSEAQDFYEQYF TGTGCCAGCAGTGAGGCCCAGGACTTTTACGAGCAGTACTTC
TRBJ1-2 NA TRBD1 TRBV7-9 CASSMLPGQGYGYTF TGTGCCAGCAGCATGCTCCCGGGACAGGGGTATGGCTACACCTTC
TRBJ2-1 NA NA TRBV6-6 CASSSTGRLTYNEQFF TGTGCCAGCAGTTCCACGGGTCGGCTGACCTACAATGAGCAGTTCTTC
TRBJ2-7 NA NA TRBV27 CASIPGATSGEQYF TGTGCCAGCATCCCAGGGGCTACCTCCGGGGAGCAGTACTTC
TRBJ1-1 NA NA TRBV27 CASKPYRGMGGETEAFF TGTGCCAGCAAACCCTACCGTGGTATGGGGGGTGAGACTGAAGCTTTCTTT
TRBJ2-3 NA TRBD2 TRBV5-4 CASTLEASGRAGDTQYF TGTGCCAGCACCTTGGAGGCTAGCGGGAGGGCGGGAGATACGCAGTATTTT
TRBJ2-1 few TRBD2 TRBV5-6 CASSLSSGGSYNEQFF TGTGCCAGCAGCTTGTCCAGCGGGGGCTCCTACAATGAGCAGTTCTTC
TRBJ2-2 NA TRBD1 TRBV7-3 CASSGRQGANTGELFF TGTGCCAGCAGCGGCCGACAGGGAGCGAACACCGGGGAGCTGTTTTTT
TRBJ2-7 NA TRBD2 TRBV29-1 CSVEELPVGLAGVKQYF TGCAGCGTTGAAGAGCTACCGGTTGGACTAGCGGGAGTCAAGCAGTACTTC
TRBJ2-7 NA NA TRBV29-1 CSVGDIYEQYF TGCAGCGTTGGGGACATCTACGAGCAGTACTTC
TRBJ2-3 NA NA TRBV2 CASSPWASDSTDTQYF TGTGCCAGCAGCCCCTGGGCTAGCGATAGCACAGATACGCAGTATTTT
TRBJ2-1 NA TRBD2 TRBV30 CAWDGLAGVSEQFF TGTGCCTGGGATGGACTAGCGGGAGTTTCTGAGCAGTTCTTC
TRBJ1-1 NA NA TRBV4-1 CASSQGPRDTEAFF TGCGCCAGCAGCCAAGGACCCCGGGACACTGAAGCTTTCTTT
TRBJ2-7 NA NA TRBV10-3 CAISSLESVYEQYF TGTGCCATCAGTTCTCTAGAATCCGTCTACGAGCAGTACTTC
TRBJ1-4 NA NA TRBV28 CASSLPGSNEKLFF TGTGCCAGCAGTTTACCTGGCTCCAATGAAAAACTGTTTTTT
TRBJ2-7 many TRBD1 TRBV27 CASSAYRGHYEQYF TGTGCCAGCAGTGCCTACAGGGGACACTACGAGCAGTACTTC
TRBJ1-2 NA TRBD1 TRBV19 CASSTTGVVYGYTF TGTGCCAGTAGTACGACAGGGGTAGTCTATGGCTACACCTTC
TRBJ2-2 NA TRBD2 TRBV28 CASRLVAGGHGELFF TGTGCCAGCAGACTAGTAGCGGGAGGGCACGGGGAGCTGTTTTTT
TRBJ1-5 NA TRBD1 TRBV7-8 CASSLRGRGRDQPQHF TGTGCCAGCAGCTTAAGGGGAAGGGGGCGGGATCAGCCCCAGCATTTT
TRBJ2-3 NA NA TRBV11-3 CASSLLGTSTDTQYF TGTGCCAGCAGCTTACTAGGTACAAGCACAGATACGCAGTATTTT
TRBJ2-7 NA NA TRBV27 CASSPPRGEQYF TGTGCCAGCAGCCCACCTAGGGGCGAGCAGTACTTC
TRBJ1-3 NA NA TRBV28 CASSPGLTSGNTIYF TGTGCCAGCAGTCCAGGACTCACCTCTGGAAACACCATATATTTT
TRBJ1-1 NA TRBD1 TRBV30 CAWSADREWTEAFF TGTGCCTGGAGCGCGGACAGGGAGTGGACTGAAGCTTTCTTT
TRBJ1-2 NA TRBD1 TRBV5-1 CASSLTGTGYGYTF TGCGCCAGCAGCTTGACCGGGACAGGCTATGGCTACACCTTC